Reported below is one T cell receptor (beta chain). Antigen: not known. Using immunoSEQ multiplex PCR, the repertoire was profiled, and TCRdb retains in-frame clones only, with some absent. The sample yields approximately 32,000 clones, about 84% seen once. V shed 3 bases and J shed 0 bases, with 12 bases lying between them. The CDR3 is 16 residues long. Germline CDR1 and CDR2: SNHLY and FYNNEI. The data were obtained in a study of memory B cells and T cells in multiple sclerosis. CFSE-dim autoproliferating and CFSE-high non-proliferating T cells from unstimulated culture were sequenced separately. Pooled replicate wells came from around 5x10^7 CFSE-labeled PBMCs cultured approximately seven days without stimulus.

The clonotype was recovered from a human donor with multiple sclerosis. The chain carries TRBV2 and TRBJ1-3, with no clear D. Sequences were obtained from PBMCs from blood kept in culture. CDR3 DNA sequence: TGTGCCAGCAGTGACGGTAGGGCGAGCTCTGGAAACACCATATATTTT. Protein: CASSDGRASSGNTIYF.